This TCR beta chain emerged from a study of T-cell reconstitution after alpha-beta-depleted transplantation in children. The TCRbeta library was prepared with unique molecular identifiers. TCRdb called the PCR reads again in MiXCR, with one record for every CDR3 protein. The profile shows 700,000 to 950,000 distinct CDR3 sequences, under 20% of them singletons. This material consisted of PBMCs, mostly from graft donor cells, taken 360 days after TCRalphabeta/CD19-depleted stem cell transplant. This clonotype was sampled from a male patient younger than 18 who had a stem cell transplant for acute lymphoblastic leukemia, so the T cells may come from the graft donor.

CDR3 sequence reads: CASSLKLAGVYNEQFF. The CDR3, as DNA: TGTGCCAGCAGCTTAAAACTAGCGGGAGTGTACAATGAGCAGTTCTTC. This chain connects TRBV7-3 to TRBJ2-1, with TRBD2 matching 11 bases. The CDR3 runs to 16 residues. V shed 1 base, J shed 4 bases, and the junction held 3 bases outside the gene matches. Germline lookup yields CDR1 SGHTA and CDR2 FQGTGA.